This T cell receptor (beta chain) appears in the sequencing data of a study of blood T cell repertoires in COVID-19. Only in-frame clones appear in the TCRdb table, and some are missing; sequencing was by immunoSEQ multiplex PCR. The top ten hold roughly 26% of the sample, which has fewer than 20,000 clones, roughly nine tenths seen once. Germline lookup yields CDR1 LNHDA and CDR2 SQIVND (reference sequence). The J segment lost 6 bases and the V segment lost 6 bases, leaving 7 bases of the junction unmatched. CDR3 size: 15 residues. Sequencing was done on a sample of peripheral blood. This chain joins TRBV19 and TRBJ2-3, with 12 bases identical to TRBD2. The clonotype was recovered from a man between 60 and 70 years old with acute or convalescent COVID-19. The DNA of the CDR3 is TGTGCCAGTAGCTTCCTAGGACTAGCGGGGGATACGCAGTATTTT. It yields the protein CASSFLGLAGDTQYF.